This entry features one TCR beta chain sequence. This entry is derived from a study of radiotherapy plus CTLA-4 blockade in lung cancer. Using immunoSEQ multiplex PCR, the repertoire was profiled, and TCRdb retains in-frame clones only, with some absent. This table has fewer than 55,000 clones, about 88% appearing once. The CDR3 runs 14 residues. The V and J ends lost 4 bases and 5 bases, in that order; junction bases with no gene match: 2. From germline, CDR1 is SGHTA and CDR2 FQGNSA. This clonotype originated in a human donor with non-small cell lung cancer whose response to radiotherapy plus ipilimumab could not be evaluated. Sequencing was performed on peripheral blood, taken from a patient treated with radiotherapy plus ipilimumab. The rearrangement joins TRBV7-2 to TRBJ1-5; 10 bases are shared with TRBD1. This CDR3 reads CASSWTGGDQPQHF. In DNA, the CDR3 is TGTGCCAGCAGCTGGACAGGGGGGGATCAGCCCCAGCATTTT.